The following is a TCR beta chain sequence with its context. The antigen is not known. Per germline, CDR1 SGHTA and CDR2 FQGTGA. V dropped 4 bases and J dropped 2 bases, with 8 bases sitting between them. The CDR3 has 13 residues. This sample is part of a study of lymphopenia after photon versus proton radiotherapy. Study findings and constraints: Under photons, naive T cells and diversity fell while effector/memory populations rose. Post-nadir diversity loss with photons came from oligoclonal expansion, particularly CD8+ Temra cells. A bigger post-nadir fall in TCR diversity correlated inversely with survival time in deceased patients. Survival link was tested only in deceased patients; proton benefit remains a possibility.

Clones were read by immunoSEQ multiplex PCR, and TCRdb kept only the in-frame ones, dropping some. The sample includes some 21,000 clones, roughly 85% seen only once; the top ten take 18%. The chain uses TRBV7-3 and TRBJ1-1; D ambiguous. The sample in question was peripheral blood, obtained from a patient treated with photon-based radiotherapy. This receptor was identified in a man in his sixties with pancreatic cancer. This CDR3 is CASSSSTNTEAFF. Here the CDR3 DNA reads TGTGCCAGCAGCTCCTCAACTAACACTGAAGCTTTCTTT.